Sequencing of this T cell receptor (beta chain) was carried out in a study of blood T cell repertoires in COVID-19. Study background: Samples representing acute and convalescent COVID-19 were sourced from the United States, Italy and Spain. Sources were T cells, B-cell-depleted T cells, or PBMCs; the material itself was cDNA or gDNA.

TCRdb's table, derived via immunoSEQ multiplex PCR, lists solely in-frame clones and lacks some. The table has 200,000 to 250,000 clones, approximately 78% seen once; the top ten hold approximately 8.7%. Participants, about 18 to 100 years old, spanned some 23 US areas. The TCR comes from a man aged 35 to 55 who had recovered from COVID-19. Sequenced input: PBMCs or T cells enriched from blood (not recorded which).

This CDR3 is CASSHREGAQYF. In nucleotides, the CDR3 is TGTGCCAGCAGCCACCGCGAGGGTGCGCAGTATTTT. The rearrangement links TRBV3-1 (or the pseudogene TRBV3-2) to TRBJ2-3, with a possible D match to TRBD2 (5 bases). The CDR3 loop spans 12 amino acids. The germline gives CDR1 LGHDT, CDR2 YNNKEL (reference sequence). V was pared by 3 bases and J by 10 bases, with 11 bases between.